The next 4 T cell receptor beta chains were all read from a single sample in a study of technical replicates of blood from several donors. Clones were read by immunoSEQ multiplex PCR, and TCRdb kept only the in-frame ones, dropping some. The data show 75,000 to 100,000 clones, less than 95% seen once. Specimen: T cells isolated from PBMCs. These receptors all stem from a human donor in good health.

The V gene is TRBV7-9, the J gene TRBJ2-7, with 9 bases matching TRBD1. The germline V gene encodes CDR1 SEHNR and CDR2 FQNEAQ (reference sequence). CDR3 length: 15 residues. The V gene end was trimmed by 4 bases and the J gene end by 7 bases; junction bases not matched to a gene: 11. The CDR3 spells CASSSGTGPTGEQYF. The CDR3 bases are TGTGCCAGCAGCTCCGGGACAGGGCCAACGGGTGAGCAGTACTTC.

V usage is TRBV6-5 and J usage is TRBJ1-3; TRBD1 agrees at 7 bases. The CDR3 is 15 amino acids. Germline CDR1 MNHEY, CDR2 SVGAGI. V gave up 0 bases and J gave up 4 bases; unmatched junction bases: 3. The CDR3 DNA follows: TGTGCCAGCAGTTACTCCGGGACAGCCGGAAACACCATATATTTT. This codes for CASSYSGTAGNTIYF.

The chain couples TRBV19 to TRBJ1-2; D possibly corresponds to TRBD1 (5 bases). The length of the CDR3 is 13 residues. Germline assignment: CDR1 LNHDA and CDR2 SQIVND (reference sequence). V was shortened by 2 bases and J by 6 bases, with 10 bases between the two germline ends. CDR3 residues: CASSIRDYDGYTF. CDR3 DNA: TGTGCCAGTAGTATAAGGGACTATGATGGCTACACCTTC.

The CDR3 DNA reads as TGTGCCAGCAGCGACAGCAGGGACAGGGGCGGAGATACGCAGTATTTT. Its translation: CASSDSRDRGGDTQYF. J is TRBJ2-3 and V is TRBV7-9; 10 nucleotides agree with TRBD1. CDR3 size: 16 residues. CDR1 is SEHNR and CDR2 is FQNEAQ in the germline V gene (reference sequence). The trim removed 5 bases at V and 5 bases at J, leaving 10 bases unmatched.